This T cell receptor (beta chain) is from a study of neurological immune-mediated disorders. The table lists this clonotype with many counts. Its antigen is as yet unknown. Sorted libraries used 800,000 to 1,000,000 CD4+ or CD8+ T cells. Template-switch 5'RACE cDNA synthesis added a 10-nucleotide unique molecular identifier. TCRdb ran MiXCR on the 5' RACE reads and lists one entry per CDR3 protein. The sample lists about 39,000 distinct CDR3 sequences; almost 7.5% were seen once. Findings of the study overall: TCR clonal expansion peaked in HTLV-1-associated myelopathy patients and was lowest in multiple sclerosis patients. Because no CDR3 amino acid sequences were shared across subjects by expanded clones, private repertoires were suggested in all groups.

Sequenced: CD4+ T cells from blood. This TCR derives from a man aged 50 to 60 in good health.

This chain's CDR3 is CASSPPGIQETQYF. The DNA of the CDR3 is TGTGCCAGCAGCCCGCCCGGGATACAAGAGACCCAGTACTTC. The chain links TRBV7-2 to TRBJ2-5, with a weak D call TRBD2 (5 bases). Looked up from germline, CDR1 is SGHTA and CDR2 is FQGNSA. Trimming shortened V by 5 bases and J by 2 bases, and 12 bases separated the two germline ends. CDR3 length: 14 residues.